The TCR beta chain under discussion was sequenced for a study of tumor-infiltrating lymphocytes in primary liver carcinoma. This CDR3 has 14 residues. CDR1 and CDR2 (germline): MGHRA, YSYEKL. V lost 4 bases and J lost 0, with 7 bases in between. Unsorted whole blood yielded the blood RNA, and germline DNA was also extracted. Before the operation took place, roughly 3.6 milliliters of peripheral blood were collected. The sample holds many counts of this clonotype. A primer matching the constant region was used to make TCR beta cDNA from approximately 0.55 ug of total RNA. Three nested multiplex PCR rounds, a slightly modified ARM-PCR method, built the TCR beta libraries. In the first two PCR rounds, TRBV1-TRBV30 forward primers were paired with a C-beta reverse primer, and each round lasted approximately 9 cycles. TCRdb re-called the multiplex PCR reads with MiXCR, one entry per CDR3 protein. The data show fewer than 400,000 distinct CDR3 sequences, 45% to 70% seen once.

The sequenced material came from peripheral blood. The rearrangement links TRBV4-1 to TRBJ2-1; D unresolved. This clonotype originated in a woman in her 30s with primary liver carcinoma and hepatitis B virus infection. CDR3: CASSLLSSYNEQFF. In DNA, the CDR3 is TGCGCCAGCAGCCTTTTAAGCTCCTACAATGAGCAGTTCTTC.